This note documents a single TCR beta chain sequence. What it binds is not known. The source of the sample is a study of shared clonotypes between healthy human individuals. The study, taken as a whole, reports: Rarefaction indicated that sorted-subset sequencing remained incomplete although depth was large. Clonotype sharing levels among donors were expected to vary with sequencing depth.

With 3 bases removed from V and 5 bases from J, the gap between germline ends came to 14 bases. CDR1 SGHDN and CDR2 FVKESK come from the germline V gene. The CDR3 runs to 15 residues. TCRdb's copy holds only in-frame clones and misses some; the assay was immunoSEQ multiplex PCR. The sample holds roughly 700,000 clones, about 74% seen once. The rearrangement links TRBV14 to TRBJ1-3; tentatively, D is TRBD1 (5 bases). This receptor was identified in a young woman in good health. Sequencing used memory CD4+ T cells sorted from blood. Subset in this sample: CD45RA-negative fraction. CDR3 nucleotide sequence: TGTGCCAGCAGCCAGAATGGGGGATGGAGAAACACCATATATTTT. It codes for CASSQNGGWRNTIYF.